These 9 T cell receptor beta chains came from one sample sequenced in a study of vaccination and CD4 T cells after COVID-19. With the Oncomine TCR Beta short-read assay, DNA from cultured CD4+ T cells was sequenced. TCRdb independently ran MiXCR on the PCR reads; one entry per CDR3 protein. This sample has fewer than 15,000 distinct CDR3 sequences, with 61% found just once. Treatment in this sample: roughly nine-day PBMC culture with coronavirus spike peptide pools or control peptides (ViraFEST assay). No antigens are known for them. Sequencing was carried out using CD4+ T cells from blood, cultured in vitro. The source is a human donor who had recovered from COVID-19.

This clonotype showed up just a few times. This chain joins TRBV30 and TRBJ1-5; D remains unclear. The CDR3 covers 13 residues. Deletions cut 5 bases from V and 6 bases from J, with 14 bases between. Per germline, CDR1 GTSNPN and CDR2 SVGIG (reference sequence). In DNA, the CDR3 is TGTGCCTGGGCCCGGGAGATAGGTCAGCCCCAGCATTTT. Translation gives CAWAREIGQPQHF.

The chain carries TRBV6-2 or TRBV6-3 and TRBJ2-7; TRBD2 is a possible D gene (5 bases). Looked up from germline, CDR1 is MNHEY and CDR2 is SVGEGT. Trimming took off 6 bases at V and 0 bases at J, with 12 bases between the two ends. The CDR3 has 14 residues. CDR3 nucleotide sequence: TGTGCCAGCAGATCGGGGTTAGCCTCCTACGAGCAGTACTTC. It codes for CASRSGLASYEQYF.

The V call is TRBV20-1, the J call TRBJ2-7, with D tentatively TRBD2 (5 bases). The CDR3 is made up of 13 amino acids. Trimming took 3 bases from V and 2 from J, leaving 11 bases between them. CDR1 DFQATT and CDR2 SNEGSKA come from the germline V gene (reference sequence). The DNA for the CDR3 is TGCAGTGCTAGTACCACCGGGGCCTACGAGCAGTACTTC. It translates to CSASTTGAYEQYF.

This chain links TRBV7-8 with TRBJ1-5, with 7 bases fitting TRBD1. The CDR3 extends over 15 amino acids. The V segment lost 4 bases and the J segment 4 bases; nucleotides outside the gene matches: 7. The germline V gene encodes CDR1 SGHVS and CDR2 FQNEAQ. The CDR3 loop is CASSSRQGGNQPQHF. Written as DNA, the CDR3 is TGTGCCAGCAGCTCCCGACAGGGCGGGAATCAGCCCCAGCATTTT.

This clonotype was recorded a few times. The V gene is TRBV27, the J gene TRBJ2-5; 8 bases fit TRBD2. Germline loops: CDR1 MNHEY, CDR2 SMNVEV (reference sequence). The length of the CDR3 is 16 residues. Unmatched junction bases numbered 8, after V lost 1 base and J lost 4 bases. CDR3 protein: CASSLFRTSPGETQYF. DNA for the CDR3: TGTGCCAGCAGTTTATTCAGGACTAGCCCTGGAGAGACCCAGTACTTC.

In this sample, this clonotype turned up a few times. V is TRBV6-2 or TRBV6-3 and J is TRBJ1-2, with D hard to call. Trimming shortened V by 7 bases and J by 4 bases, and 16 bases separated the two germline ends. The CDR3 sequence is 14 residues long. From germline, CDR1 is MNHEY and CDR2 SVGEGT. The chain's CDR3 is CASNKPGFSYGYTF. CDR3 in DNA: TGTGCCAGCAACAAGCCCGGGTTTAGCTATGGCTACACCTTC.

This clonotype has just one count. The chain employs TRBV24-1 and TRBJ2-7; D is unclear. V was trimmed by 4 bases and J by 6 bases, leaving 15 bases between them. Germline V CDR1 and CDR2: KGHDR, SFDVKD. The CDR3 consists of 14 residues. The CDR3 nucleotides are TGTGCCACCAGTGACAGGTACTTCCCCGCCGAGCAGTACTTC. The encoded protein is CATSDRYFPAEQYF.

The chain links TRBV12-3 or TRBV12-4 to TRBJ1-6, with a tentative D call TRBD1 (6 bases). V shed 6 bases and J shed 9 bases, with 12 bases lying between them. There are 13 residues in the CDR3. CDR3 in amino acids: CASSRDTFSPLHF. CDR3 sequence (DNA): TGTGCCAGCAGCCGGGACACCTTTTCACCCCTCCACTTT.

The chain links TRBV6-5 to TRBJ2-7; TRBD2 aligns across 9 bases. The trim removed 3 bases at V and 4 bases at J, leaving 4 bases unmatched. The CDR3 runs 14 residues. Germline loops: CDR1 MNHEY, CDR2 SVGAGI. CDR3 in amino acids: CASSYSGSSYEQYF. The DNA of the CDR3 is TGTGCCAGCAGTTATAGCGGGAGCTCGTACGAGCAGTACTTC.